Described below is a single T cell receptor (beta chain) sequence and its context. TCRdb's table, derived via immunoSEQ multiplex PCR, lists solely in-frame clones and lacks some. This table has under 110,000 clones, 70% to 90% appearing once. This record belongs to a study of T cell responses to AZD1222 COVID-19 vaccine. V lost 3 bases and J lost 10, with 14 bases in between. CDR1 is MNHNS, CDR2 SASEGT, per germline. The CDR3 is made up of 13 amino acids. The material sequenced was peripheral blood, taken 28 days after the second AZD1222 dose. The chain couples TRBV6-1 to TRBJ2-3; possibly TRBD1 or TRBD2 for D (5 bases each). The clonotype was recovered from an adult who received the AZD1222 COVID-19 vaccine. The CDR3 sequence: CASSDGTFDSQYF. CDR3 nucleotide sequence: TGTGCCAGCAGTGACGGGACCTTCGATTCGCAGTATTTT.